These T cell receptor beta chains were read from a single sample in a study of blood T cell repertoires in COVID-19. TCRdb keeps only in-frame clones here, not all; method: immunoSEQ multiplex PCR. The sample yields around 100,000 clones, around 87% seen once. Material for sequencing was peripheral blood. Receptor source: a woman in her 30s with acute or convalescent COVID-19. Each CDR3 is given with its conserved first and last residue. The D gene is left open where the match is weak. The size of a clone is reported for some rows only, either as once, few or many, or as a class for expanded clones.

CDR3nt	CDR3aa	j_gene	v_gene	abundance	d_gene
TGCAGCGTCGCTATAGCTGGGGGGGCCCCAGATACGCAGTATTTT	CSVAIAGGAPDTQYF	TRBJ2-3	TRBV29-1	-	-
TGCAGTGCTAGAGAGGGGCACGAGCAGTACTTC	CSAREGHEQYF	TRBJ2-7	TRBV20-1	-	-
TGTGCCAGCAGCACAGGGGTTCCTGAAGCTTTCTTT	CASSTGVPEAFF	TRBJ1-1	TRBV11-3	-	TRBD1
TGTGCCAGCATGTGGGGGGGAGAGCAGTTCTTC	CASMWGGEQFF	TRBJ2-1	TRBV7-8	-	TRBD2
TGTGCCAGTAGTCATTTTACAAACGCCGAGGATAATGGCTACACCTTC	CASSHFTNAEDNGYTF	TRBJ1-2	TRBV19	once	-
TGTGCTAGTGGTCTAGGACAGGGTAATTCACCCCTCCACTTT	CASGLGQGNSPLHF	TRBJ1-6	TRBV12-5	-	TRBD1
TGTGCCAGCAGTGTAAGACAGGCCTCAATTAATGAAAAACTGTTTTTT	CASSVRQASINEKLFF	TRBJ1-4	TRBV28	-	-
TGTGCCAGCAGTTACACGGACATGAACACTGAAGCTTTCTTT	CASSYTDMNTEAFF	TRBJ1-1	TRBV6-5	-	-
TGTGCCAGCAGACCATACACACAGGGAGCGTATGGCTACACCTTC	CASRPYTQGAYGYTF	TRBJ1-2	TRBV6-6	once	-
TGTGCCAGCAGCTCCGACAGGGCCAATCAGCCCCAGCATTTT	CASSSDRANQPQHF	TRBJ1-5	TRBV27	-	TRBD1